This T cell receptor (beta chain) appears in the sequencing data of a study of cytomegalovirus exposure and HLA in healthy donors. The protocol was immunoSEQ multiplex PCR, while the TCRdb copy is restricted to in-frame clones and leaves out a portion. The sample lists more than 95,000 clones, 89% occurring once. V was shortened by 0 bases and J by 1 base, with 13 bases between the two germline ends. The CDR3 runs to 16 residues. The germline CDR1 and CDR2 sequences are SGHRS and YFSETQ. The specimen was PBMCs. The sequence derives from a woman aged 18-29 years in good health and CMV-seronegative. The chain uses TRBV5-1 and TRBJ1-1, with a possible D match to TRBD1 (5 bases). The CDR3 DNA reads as TGCGCCAGCAGCTTGGATTCCGTGGGGGGGAACACTGAAGCTTTCTTT. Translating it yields CASSLDSVGGNTEAFF. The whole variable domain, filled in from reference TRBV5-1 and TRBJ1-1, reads KAGVTQTPRYLIKTRGQQVTLSCSPISGHRSVSWYQQTPGQGLQFLFEYFSETQRNKGNFPGRFSGRQFSNSRSEMNVSTLELGDSALYLCASSLDSVGGNTEAFFGQGTRLTVV.